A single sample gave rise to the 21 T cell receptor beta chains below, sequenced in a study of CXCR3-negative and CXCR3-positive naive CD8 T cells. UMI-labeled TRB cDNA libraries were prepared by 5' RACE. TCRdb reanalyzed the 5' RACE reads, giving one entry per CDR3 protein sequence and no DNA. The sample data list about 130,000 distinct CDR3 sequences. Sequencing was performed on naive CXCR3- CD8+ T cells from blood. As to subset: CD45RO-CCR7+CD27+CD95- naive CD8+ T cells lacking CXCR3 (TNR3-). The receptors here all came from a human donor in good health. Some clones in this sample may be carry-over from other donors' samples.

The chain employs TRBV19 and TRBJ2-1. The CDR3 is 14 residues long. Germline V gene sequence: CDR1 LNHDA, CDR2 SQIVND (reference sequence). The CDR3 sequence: CASTGGGYYNEQFF. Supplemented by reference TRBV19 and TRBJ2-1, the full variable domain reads DGGITQSPKYLFRKEGQNVTLSCEQNLNHDAMYWYRQDPGQGLRLIYYSQIVNDFQKGDIAEGYSVSREKKESFPLTVTSAQKNPTAFYLCASTGGGYYNEQFFGPGTRLTVL.

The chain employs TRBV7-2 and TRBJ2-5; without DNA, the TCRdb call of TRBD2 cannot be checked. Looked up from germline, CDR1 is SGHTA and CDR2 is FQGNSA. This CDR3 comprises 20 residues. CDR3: CASSLSLLAGGPPIQETQYF.

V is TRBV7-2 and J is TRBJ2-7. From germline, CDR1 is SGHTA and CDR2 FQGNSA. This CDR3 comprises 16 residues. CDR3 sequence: CASSLVARSRTYEQYF.

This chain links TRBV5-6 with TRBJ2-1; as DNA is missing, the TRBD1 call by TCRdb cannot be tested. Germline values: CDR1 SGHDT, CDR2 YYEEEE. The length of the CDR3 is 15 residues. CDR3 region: CASSTGTTNYNEQFF.

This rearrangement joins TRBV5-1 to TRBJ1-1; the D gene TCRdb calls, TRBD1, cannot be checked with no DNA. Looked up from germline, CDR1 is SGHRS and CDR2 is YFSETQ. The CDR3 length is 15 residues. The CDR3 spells CASSLEGHRNTEAFF.

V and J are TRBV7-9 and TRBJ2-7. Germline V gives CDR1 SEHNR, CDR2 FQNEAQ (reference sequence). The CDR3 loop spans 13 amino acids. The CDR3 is CASSLEGFDEQYF.

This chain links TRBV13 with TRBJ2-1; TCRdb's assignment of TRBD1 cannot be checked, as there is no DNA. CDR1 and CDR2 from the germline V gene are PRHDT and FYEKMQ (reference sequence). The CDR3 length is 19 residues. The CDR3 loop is CASSPQPGQGRNSYNEQFF.

The CDR3: CAISDGTGDTQYF. V is TRBV10-3 and J is TRBJ2-3; absent DNA, TCRdb's TRBD1 call cannot be checked. Germline CDR1 ENHRY, CDR2 SYGVKD. The CDR3 sequence is 13 residues long.

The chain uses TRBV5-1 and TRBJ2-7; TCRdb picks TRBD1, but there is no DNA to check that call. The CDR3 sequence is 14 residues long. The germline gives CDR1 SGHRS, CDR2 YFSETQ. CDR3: CASNPAPSYYEQYF.

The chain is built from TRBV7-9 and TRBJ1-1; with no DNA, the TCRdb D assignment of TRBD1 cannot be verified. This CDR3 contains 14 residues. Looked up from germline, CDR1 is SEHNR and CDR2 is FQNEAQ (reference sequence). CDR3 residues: CASSATGDGTEAFF.

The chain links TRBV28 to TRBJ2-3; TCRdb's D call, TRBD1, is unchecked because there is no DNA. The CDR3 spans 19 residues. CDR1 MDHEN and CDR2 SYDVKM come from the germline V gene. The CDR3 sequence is CASSLPLLSNPDGTDTQYF.

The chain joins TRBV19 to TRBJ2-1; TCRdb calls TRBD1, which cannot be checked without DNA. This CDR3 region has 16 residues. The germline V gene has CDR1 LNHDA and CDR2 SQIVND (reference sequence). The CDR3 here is CASSIEPPNPYNEQFF.

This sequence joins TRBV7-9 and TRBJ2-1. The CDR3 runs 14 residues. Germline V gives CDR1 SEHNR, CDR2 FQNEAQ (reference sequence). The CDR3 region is CASTSESSYNEQFF.

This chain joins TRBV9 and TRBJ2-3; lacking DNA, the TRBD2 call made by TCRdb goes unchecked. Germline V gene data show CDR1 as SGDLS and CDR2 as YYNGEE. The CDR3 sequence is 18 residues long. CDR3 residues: CASSPPSHLAYLADTQYF.

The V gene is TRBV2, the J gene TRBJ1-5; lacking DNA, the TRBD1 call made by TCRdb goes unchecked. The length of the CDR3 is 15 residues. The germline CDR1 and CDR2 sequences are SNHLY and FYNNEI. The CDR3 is CASRGTGYSNQPQHF.

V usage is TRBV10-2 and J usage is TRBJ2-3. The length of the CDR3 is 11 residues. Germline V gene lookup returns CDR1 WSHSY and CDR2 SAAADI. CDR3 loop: CASIQTDTQYF.

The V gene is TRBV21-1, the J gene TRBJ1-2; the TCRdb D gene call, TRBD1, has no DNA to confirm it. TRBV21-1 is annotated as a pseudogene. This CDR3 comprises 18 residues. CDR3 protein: CASSTDYPGQGPNYGYTF.

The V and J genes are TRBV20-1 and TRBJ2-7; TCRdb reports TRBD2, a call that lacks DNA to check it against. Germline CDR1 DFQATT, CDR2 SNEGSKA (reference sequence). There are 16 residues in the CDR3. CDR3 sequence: CSARDSSLVIVGEQYF.

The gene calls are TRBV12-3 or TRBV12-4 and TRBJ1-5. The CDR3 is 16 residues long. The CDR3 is CASSLAHRGGDQPQHF.

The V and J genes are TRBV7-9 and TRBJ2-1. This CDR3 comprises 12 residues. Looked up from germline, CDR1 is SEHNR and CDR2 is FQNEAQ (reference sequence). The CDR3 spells CASSLGANEQFF.

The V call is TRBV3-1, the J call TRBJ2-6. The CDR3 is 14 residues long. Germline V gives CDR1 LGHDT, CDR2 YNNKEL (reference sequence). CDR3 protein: CASSLGFGANVLTF.